The entry below describes one T cell receptor beta chain. Its specificity is unknown. Looked up from germline, CDR1 is MNHEY and CDR2 is SMNVEV (reference sequence). V was shortened by 3 bases and J by 6 bases, with 9 bases between the two germline ends. The CDR3 is 13 amino acids. This entry comes from a study of shared clonotypes between healthy human individuals. The repertoire was sequenced with immunoSEQ multiplex PCR; TCRdb's copy has only in-frame clones and lacks some. Among hundreds of thousands of clones listed, around three quarters were seen once. Study conclusions and caveats: Larger estimated richness was generally seen in naive subsets than in memory subsets.

The sample taken for sequencing was memory CD4+ T cells sorted from blood. Subset defined: CD45RA-negative fraction. The rearrangement uses TRBV27 and TRBJ1-5; no clear D. The TCR sequence derives from a woman in her twenties or thirties in good health. The CDR3 DNA follows: TGTGCCAGCAGTTTCGCTAGAGGTCAGCCCCAGCATTTT. It codes for CASSFARGQPQHF.